One and the same sample provided the 11 T cell receptor beta chains below, sequenced in a study of blood T cell repertoires in COVID-19. Using immunoSEQ multiplex PCR, the repertoire was profiled, and TCRdb retains in-frame clones only, with some absent. The sample carries around 150,000 clones, approximately 84% recorded once. Sequenced input: PBMCs or T cells enriched from blood (not recorded which). Every receptor here comes from a woman aged 50 to 60 with acute COVID-19.

This clone has only one observation. The J gene is TRBJ2-3, the V gene TRBV11-3; D gene unclear. Trimming left V 1 base short and J 3 bases short, with 5 bases between. The CDR3 is made up of 13 amino acids. CDR1 and CDR2 from the germline V gene are SGHNT and YENEEA. The DNA for the CDR3 is TGTGCCAGCAGCTTAGGGCAAACAGATACGCAGTATTTT. Encoded protein: CASSLGQTDTQYF.

The gene calls are TRBV9 and TRBJ1-2; D is unresolved. Looked up from germline, CDR1 is SGDLS and CDR2 is YYNGEE. The CDR3 runs to 15 residues. The ends were cut back, 0 bases at V and 0 bases at J, with 9 bases in the middle. DNA for the CDR3: TGTGCCAGCAGCGTAGTGGCAGATCCTAACTATGGCTACACCTTC. It codes for CASSVVADPNYGYTF.

This clone came up a few times. This chain uses TRBV12-3 or TRBV12-4 with TRBJ2-3; D is possibly TRBD1 (6 bases). The CDR3 extends over 12 amino acids. Trimming stripped 6 bases from V and 11 bases from J, with 15 bases between. CDR3 nucleotides: TGTGCCAGCAGGAAGAATCAAGGGGGGCAGTATTTT. This sequence encodes CASRKNQGGQYF.

This chain links TRBV11-2 with TRBJ1-1, with D possibly matching TRBD1 (6 bases). The CDR3 is 14 residues long. Germline lookup yields CDR1 SGHAT and CDR2 FQNNGV. V lost 6 bases to trimming and J lost 4 bases, with 15 bases between them. CDR3 sequence: CASRLITGTTEAFF. In DNA form, the CDR3 reads TGTGCCAGCAGACTGATTACAGGGACCACTGAAGCTTTCTTT.

The chain carries TRBV5-1 and TRBJ2-2; 9 positions agree with TRBD2. The CDR3 runs 16 residues. Germline-derived CDR1 and CDR2 are SGHRS and YFSETQ. With V trimmed by 0 bases and J by 7 bases, 7 bases remained unmatched. The chain's CDR3 is CASSLDARGRDGELFF. DNA of the CDR3: TGCGCCAGCAGCTTGGATGCGCGCGGGAGGGACGGGGAGCTGTTTTTT.

This chain joins TRBV25-1 and TRBJ1-5; D ambiguous. Germline V gene data show CDR1 as MGHDK and CDR2 as SYGVNS. The V and J ends lost 3 bases and 3 bases respectively, with 9 bases between them. The CDR3 sequence is 14 residues long. CDR3 region: CASSDLQFNQPQHF. As DNA, the CDR3 is TGTGCCAGCAGTGATTTACAGTTCAATCAGCCCCAGCATTTT. The complete variable domain, with remaining parts taken from reference TRBV25-1 and TRBJ1-5, reads EADIYQTPRYLVIGTGKKITLECSQTMGHDKMYWYQQDPGMELHLIHYSYGVNSTEKGDLSSESTVSRIRTEHFPLTLESARPSHTSQYLCASSDLQFNQPQHFGDGTRLSIL.

The chain has TRBV19 and TRBJ1-6, with 7 bases aligning to TRBD1. Losses at the gene ends were 7 bases for V and 7 bases for J; bases not matched to a gene: 7. The CDR3 is 14 residues long. Per the germline V gene, CDR1 is LNHDA and CDR2 is SQIVND (reference sequence). The CDR3 DNA sequence: TGTGCCAGTACCAGACAGGGCGAGAATTCACCCCTCCACTTT. This encodes CASTRQGENSPLHF.

V and J are TRBV4-1 and TRBJ2-4; TRBD1 matches at 11 bases. The CDR3 runs to 16 residues. The V gene end was trimmed by 1 base and the J gene end by 8 bases; junction bases not matched to a gene: 7. Germline CDR1 is MGHRA and CDR2 is YSYEKL. CDR3 sequence (DNA): TGCGCCAGCAGCCAAGTACCGGGACAGGGGGTACACATTCAGTACTTC. Translated, it gives CASSQVPGQGVHIQYF.

The chain is built from TRBV10-3 and TRBJ2-1, with TRBD2 identical over 10 bases. The CDR3 has 17 amino acids. The V and J ends lost 5 bases and 5 bases, in that order; junction bases with no gene match: 12. The germline CDR1 and CDR2 sequences are ENHRY and SYGVKD. This chain's CDR3 is CAISTASGSLGDNEQFF. The CDR3 nucleotides read TGTGCCATCAGTACGGCTAGCGGGAGTTTAGGGGACAATGAGCAGTTCTTC.

The CDR3 spells CASSIRQGGGNNSPLHF. The CDR3 bases are TGTGCCAGTAGTATAAGACAGGGTGGAGGGAACAATTCACCCCTCCACTTT. The V gene is TRBV19, the J gene TRBJ1-6; 7 positions match TRBD1. J was trimmed by 7 bases and V by 2 bases; bases with no gene match: 11. This CDR3 has 17 amino acids. Germline CDR1 LNHDA, CDR2 SQIVND (reference sequence).

Written as DNA, the CDR3 is TGCGCCAGCAGCTTGGGTTTAATAGCGGACACTGAAGCTTTCTTT. Amino acids: CASSLGLIADTEAFF. The rearrangement links TRBV5-1 to TRBJ1-1; D is undetermined. This CDR3 has 15 amino acids. V dropped 0 bases and J dropped 3 bases, with 12 bases sitting between them. Germline V gives CDR1 SGHRS, CDR2 YFSETQ.